What follows are 11 T cell receptor beta chains derived from one specimen sequenced in a study of blood T cell repertoires in COVID-19. Libraries were prepared by immunoSEQ multiplex PCR; TCRdb keeps only in-frame clonotypes and omits some of them. The data contain more than 300,000 clones, roughly 89% of them singletons. The sample was peripheral blood. Receptors were obtained from a woman aged 18-29 years who had recovered from COVID-19.

The V and J genes are TRBV12-3 or TRBV12-4 and TRBJ2-1, with D possibly being TRBD1 (8 bases). V shed 5 bases and J shed 10 bases, with 12 bases lying between them. The length of the CDR3 is 12 residues. The CDR3 DNA sequence: TGTGCCAGCAGTGCGGGGGACAGGGAGCAGTTCTTC. Translation: CASSAGDREQFF.

This clone appeared a few times. The J gene is TRBJ1-5, the V gene TRBV7-9, with 8 bases lining up with TRBD1. Germline CDR1 reads SEHNR; CDR2 reads FQNEAQ (reference sequence). V lost 5 bases, J lost 6 bases, and 6 bases stayed unmatched. The CDR3 runs 14 residues. CDR3 in DNA: TGTGCCAGCAGCCCCTCCGGACAGGGTCAGCCCCAGCATTTT. Protein: CASSPSGQGQPQHF.

This chain uses TRBV6-2 or TRBV6-3 with TRBJ2-1; 10 nucleotides line up with TRBD2. Per germline, CDR1 MNHEY and CDR2 SVGEGT. The CDR3 has 15 residues. V lost 2 bases to trimming and J lost 8 bases; unmatched junction nucleotides: 6. CDR3 protein: CASSYEREGSHEQFF. CDR3 coding DNA: TGTGCCAGCAGTTACGAGCGGGAGGGGTCCCATGAGCAGTTCTTC.

The V gene is TRBV28, the J gene TRBJ2-1; tentatively, D is TRBD2 (5 bases). Trimming pared 1 base from V and 7 bases from J, leaving 17 bases between. Looked up from germline, CDR1 is MDHEN and CDR2 is SYDVKM. There are 16 residues in the CDR3. The CDR3 bases are TGTGCCAGCAGTTTATATAGGAGCACCTGGGAGAATGAGCAGTTCTTC. It yields the protein CASSLYRSTWENEQFF.

The chain recombines TRBV7-9 with TRBJ2-3; 12 bases agree with TRBD2. The trim removed 5 bases at V and 6 bases at J, leaving 6 bases unmatched. CDR1 SEHNR and CDR2 FQNEAQ come from the germline V gene (reference sequence). The CDR3 totals 15 residues. The chain's CDR3 is CASSPSGRVFDTQYF. The CDR3 bases are TGTGCCAGCAGCCCTAGCGGGAGGGTATTCGATACGCAGTATTTT.

The rearrangement joins TRBV4-3 to TRBJ2-5, with no clear D. The V end was cut by 2 bases, the J end by 6 bases, with 10 bases between. The CDR3 covers 13 residues. From germline, CDR1 is LGHNA and CDR2 YSLEER. CDR3 amino acids: CASSQNSGQTQYF. The CDR3 DNA reads TGCGCCAGCAGCCAAAACAGTGGCCAGACCCAGTACTTC.

The rearrangement uses TRBV6-2 or TRBV6-3 and TRBJ1-5, with 8 bases matching TRBD1. The germline gives CDR1 MNHEY, CDR2 SVGEGT. V was pared by 0 bases and J by 0 bases, with 7 bases of the junction left unmatched. CDR3 length: 18 residues. The CDR3 is CASSYSTGDPYSNQPQHF. CDR3 in DNA: TGTGCCAGCAGTTACTCGACAGGGGACCCTTATAGCAATCAGCCCCAGCATTTT.

The chain has TRBV29-1 and TRBJ1-1; D gene unclear. Germline V lookup: CDR1 SQVTM, CDR2 ANQGSEA. This CDR3 has 14 amino acids. The V end lost 0 bases, the J end lost 4 bases, and 12 bases lay between the germline ends. The CDR3: CSVEDLDYGTEAFF. As DNA, the CDR3 is TGCAGCGTTGAAGATCTTGATTACGGCACTGAAGCTTTCTTT. Drawing the rest from reference TRBV29-1 and TRBJ1-1, the complete variable domain is SAVISQKPSRDICQRGTSLTIQCQVDSQVTMMFWYRQQPGQSLTLIATANQGSEATYESGFVIDKFPISRPNLTFSTLTVSNMSPEDSSIYLCSVEDLDYGTEAFFGQGTRLTVV.

The chain carries TRBV5-6 and TRBJ1-5, with D unresolved. Germline lookup yields CDR1 SGHDT and CDR2 YYEEEE. Trimming removed 0 bases from V and 7 bases from J, with 8 bases in between. The CDR3 runs 13 residues. The CDR3 DNA is TGTGCCAGCAGCTTGGCGGGGTCACAGCCCCAGCATTTT. Its protein is CASSLAGSQPQHF.

DNA for the CDR3: TGTGCCAGCAGTTCCTTGACTAGCGGGGCTAACACCGGGGAGCTGTTTTTT. Protein: CASSSLTSGANTGELFF. The chain links TRBV28 to TRBJ2-2, with 11 positions matching TRBD2. CDR3 length equals 17 residues. V trimming: 4 bases; J trimming: 2 bases; junction bases outside the gene matches: 6. Germline CDR1 is MDHEN and CDR2 is SYDVKM.

The chain carries TRBV7-2 and TRBJ2-1; D perhaps matches TRBD1 (5 bases). The ends were cut back, 1 base at V and 0 bases at J, with 10 bases in the middle. The CDR3 spans 16 residues. In germline, CDR1 is SGHTA, CDR2 FQGNSA. The CDR3 region has the DNA TGTGCCAGCAGCTTAGAGGGGTCGGTCTCCTACAATGAGCAGTTCTTC. It is translated as CASSLEGSVSYNEQFF.